This TCR beta chain was sequenced for a study of T cells after yellow fever vaccination. Study-wide context: Fractions containing few cells were prepared with SMART-Seq v4 Ultra Low Input.

A few counts support this clonotype. This CDR3 comprises 13 residues. Germline V CDR1 and CDR2: SGHAT, FQNNGV. The trim removed 9 bases at V and 3 bases at J, leaving 7 bases unmatched. One entry per CDR3 protein results from TCRdb running MiXCR on the 5' RACE reads. Here the sample spans more than 50,000 distinct CDR3 sequences, about 5.6% being singletons. The chain has TRBV11-2 and TRBJ1-2; 7 nucleotides match TRBD1. This sample comprised PBMCs, either bulk or a sorted T-cell subset (CD4+, CD8+, memory, or dextramer-sorted; not recorded which), obtained on the day of the yellow fever booster vaccination. This TCR was recovered from a man younger than 30 who received the YFV17D yellow fever vaccine. The CDR3 region has the DNA TGTGCCAGTAAGGGTCAGGGGGACTATGGCTACACCTTC. As protein: CASKGQGDYGYTF.